This TCR beta chain derives from a study of spatial heterogeneity in lung cancer. The wider study: Raw reads contained each unique TCR and UMI combination more than ten times on average.

Time point reported: sample taken at primary tumor resection. Donors were about 70 untreated early-stage non-small cell lung cancer patients. TCRs were sequenced from unsorted whole RNA of tumor, nontumor lung or PBMC. The library protocol tagged each TCR cDNA with a unique molecular identifier. TCRdb reanalysed the 5' RACE reads using MiXCR and keeps one entry per CDR3 protein. The sample has approximately 44,000 distinct CDR3 sequences, roughly 15% seen once. Germline CDR1 SGHNT, CDR2 YYREEE (reference sequence). Trimming cost V 2 bases and J 4 bases; bases outside gene matches: 9. The CDR3 totals 16 residues.

The chain links TRBV5-4 to TRBJ2-5, with 9 bases that match TRBD2. This sample comprised PBMCs, obtained at surgery. This sequence originates from a male donor with early-stage non-small cell lung cancer. The CDR3 spells CASSFASGMASETQYF. DNA for the CDR3: TGTGCCAGCAGCTTCGCTAGCGGGATGGCGTCAGAGACCCAGTACTTC.